These 25 T cell receptor beta chains were all obtained from the same sample, sequenced in a study of blood T cells in healthy people across ages. Sample-barcoded 5' priming and a J-beta primer mix drove a second PCR of roughly 6 to 12 cycles. TCRdb recomputed calls from the 5' RACE reads with MiXCR, one row per CDR3 protein. This sample carries 1.5 million to 2 million distinct CDR3 sequences, around 35% of them seen once, and the ten largest clones take approximately 10%. Material for sequencing was blood. The receptors were sampled from a woman aged 25 to 39 in good health.

This clonotype was seen only a few times. J is TRBJ2-7 and V is TRBV27; D gene ambiguous. The CDR3 consists of 11 residues. Germline CDR1 reads MNHEY; CDR2 reads SMNVEV (reference sequence). Trimming took 8 bases from V and 5 from J, leaving 10 bases between them. The CDR3, as DNA: TGTGCCAGCGGATCCCCCAACGAGCAGTACTTC. Translating gives CASGSPNEQYF.

The chain couples TRBV5-1 to TRBJ2-5, with D perhaps matching TRBD2 (6 bases). The J call is doubtful: the DNA matches TRBJ2-7 better. The CDR3 extends over 16 amino acids. Germline loops: CDR1 SGHRS, CDR2 YFSETQ. The CDR3 loop reads CASSLGYMGLDHEQYF. CDR3 in DNA: TGCGCCAGCAGCTTGGGTTATATGGGACTCGATCACGAGCAGTACTTC.

The chain links TRBV7-6 to TRBJ2-3; 8 bases align to TRBD1. Per the germline V gene, CDR1 is SGHVS and CDR2 is FNYEAQ. The CDR3 length is 18 residues. Trimming removed 5 bases from V and 3 bases from J; junction bases left unmatched: 16. The CDR3 DNA sequence: TGTGCCAGCAGCAGGGAAGGCCAGGGGGCCTTGCCTACAGATACGCAGTATTTT. Its protein is CASSREGQGALPTDTQYF.

V is TRBV21-1 and J is TRBJ2-1; the listed D gene, TRBD1, was not tested against the DNA. TRBV21-1 is classified as a pseudogene. The length of the CDR3 is 16 residues. The CDR3 DNA reads as TGTGCCAGCAGGTACAGGGGGCGGAAGCCATACAATGAGCAGTTCTTC. It specifies CASRYRGRKPYNEQFF.

The V and J genes are TRBV30 and TRBJ2-3; the D is unclear. Between the trimmed V and J ends, which lost 3 bases and 1 base, there was a span of 11 bases. Germline V gives CDR1 GTSNPN, CDR2 SVGIG (reference sequence). The CDR3 is 14 amino acids. The CDR3 spells CAWSKVIGTDTQYF. CDR3 DNA: TGTGCCTGGAGCAAGGTTATAGGCACAGATACGCAGTATTTT.

The chain is built from TRBV7-9 and TRBJ2-7, with 7 bases identical to TRBD1. The J segment lost 4 bases and the V segment lost 7 bases, leaving 10 bases of the junction unmatched. CDR1 is SEHNR and CDR2 is FQNEAQ in the germline V gene (reference sequence). CDR3 size: 14 residues. The CDR3 region has the DNA TGTGCCAGCAACCAACAGGGGCCCCGATACGAGCAGTACTTC. Translated, it gives CASNQQGPRYEQYF.

This clonotype has more than one count but fewer than ten. The chain is built from TRBV7-2 and TRBJ2-2; no clear D gene. Germline V gene data show CDR1 as SGHTA and CDR2 as FQGNSA. V was clipped by 5 bases and J by 3 bases, with 4 bases between them. This CDR3 region has 12 residues. CDR3 nucleotide sequence: TGTGCCAGCAGCCGTTACACCGGGGAGCTGTTTTTT. It translates to CASSRYTGELFF.

This sequence joins TRBV5-1 and TRBJ2-7, with TRBD1 matching over 7 bases. Losses at the gene ends were 5 bases for V and 1 base for J; bases not matched to a gene: 18. Germline CDR1 SGHRS, CDR2 YFSETQ. This CDR3 comprises 18 residues. CDR3 bases: TGCGCCAGCAGTGAGGTAGGGGGCTTTCTTTCGGATTCCTACGAGCAGTACTTC. Amino acids: CASSEVGGFLSDSYEQYF.

This clonotype has a handful of counts. V and J are TRBV13 and TRBJ1-2; no clear D gene. The V and J ends lost 3 bases and 8 bases respectively, with 28 bases between them. The germline V gene encodes CDR1 PRHDT and CDR2 FYEKMQ (reference sequence). This CDR3 spans 18 amino acids. The CDR3 sequence is CASSFPSETFRNSGGYTF. The CDR3 nucleotides are TGTGCCAGCAGCTTTCCCTCCGAAACTTTCAGGAATAGTGGCGGCTACACCTTC.

This chain connects TRBV11-2 to TRBJ2-1; 9 bases line up with TRBD2. V dropped 5 bases and J dropped 7; count of bases not matched to a gene: 21. The germline V gene encodes CDR1 SGHAT and CDR2 FQNNGV. The CDR3 consists of 19 residues. This CDR3 reads CASSQMSSGLAGNLNEQFF. The CDR3 nucleotides read TGTGCCAGCAGCCAAATGTCGTCTGGGCTAGCGGGAAATTTGAATGAGCAGTTCTTC.

V is TRBV27 and J is TRBJ2-7, with D uncertain. Germline assignment: CDR1 MNHEY and CDR2 SMNVEV (reference sequence). The CDR3 is 14 amino acids. The V end lost 4 bases, the J end lost 3 bases, and 13 bases lay between the germline ends. The CDR3 loop is CASSYGPLNYEQYF. DNA for the CDR3: TGTGCCAGCAGTTACGGTCCGCTCAACTACGAGCAGTACTTC.

This clonotype was found a few times. This chain uses TRBV12-3 or TRBV12-4 with TRBJ1-2; TRBD1 is a possible D gene (5 bases). Trimming stripped 5 bases from V and 3 bases from J, with 10 bases between. The CDR3 runs to 13 residues. Here the CDR3 reads CASSPTAHYGYTF. CDR3 DNA sequence: TGTGCCAGCAGTCCGACAGCGCACTATGGCTACACCTTC.

This clonotype has more than one count but fewer than ten. This chain joins TRBV20-1 and TRBJ1-5; TRBD1 matches 8 bases. Trimming removed 1 base from V and 3 bases from J; junction bases left unmatched: 2. Germline CDR1 and CDR2: DFQATT and SNEGSKA (reference sequence). This CDR3 contains 14 residues. CDR3 sequence: CSARVTGDNQPQHF. The CDR3 coding sequence is TGCAGTGCTAGAGTGACAGGGGACAATCAGCCCCAGCATTTT.

The V call is TRBV20-1, the J call TRBJ2-7, with 8 positions matching TRBD2. In germline, CDR1 is DFQATT, CDR2 SNEGSKA (reference sequence). The CDR3 runs to 13 residues. Trimming removed 5 bases from V and 5 bases from J; junction bases left unmatched: 8. CDR3 loop: CSAPVAGLDEQYF. For the CDR3, the DNA is TGCAGTGCTCCCGTAGCGGGATTGGACGAGCAGTACTTC.

This chain connects TRBV20-1 to TRBJ2-1; 10 bases align to TRBD2. V was pared by 4 bases and J by 4 bases, with 7 bases of the junction left unmatched. The CDR3 extends over 15 amino acids. Germline V lookup: CDR1 DFQATT, CDR2 SNEGSKA (reference sequence). The CDR3: CSATSGLAAYNEQFF. Here the CDR3 DNA reads TGCAGTGCTACGTCCGGACTAGCGGCGTACAATGAGCAGTTCTTC.

This clonotype was picked up many times. J is TRBJ2-7 and V is TRBV20-1, with TRBD1 matching over 9 bases. Trimming at V came to 7 bases and at J to 3 bases, leaving 4 bases not matched to a gene. This CDR3 is 12 amino acids long. The germline V gene has CDR1 DFQATT and CDR2 SNEGSKA (reference sequence). The CDR3 protein is CSGSDRGYEQYF. For the CDR3, the DNA is TGCAGTGGATCGGACAGGGGCTACGAGCAGTACTTC.

This sequence joins TRBV28 and TRBJ1-5; maybe TRBD1 (5 bases). Per the germline V gene, CDR1 is MDHEN and CDR2 is SYDVKM. Trimming removed 6 bases from V and 2 bases from J, with 17 bases in between. This CDR3 contains 16 residues. CDR3 amino acids: CASRPGGGGGNQPQHF. The CDR3 DNA reads TGTGCCAGCAGGCCTGGGGGGGGAGGAGGCAATCAGCCCCAGCATTTT.

The gene calls are TRBV7-2 and TRBJ1-2, with no clear D. The CDR3 contains 12 residues. Germline values: CDR1 SGHTA, CDR2 FQGNSA. The germline V and J ends were trimmed by 0 bases and 7 bases, with 6 bases remaining between them. The CDR3 loop reads CASSLAGIGYTF. The CDR3, as DNA: TGTGCCAGCAGCTTAGCGGGAATTGGCTACACCTTC.

This clonotype was found a few times. This chain joins TRBV9 and TRBJ2-3; a possible D gene is TRBD2 (5 bases). The CDR3 runs to 16 residues. Germline V gene lookup returns CDR1 SGDLS and CDR2 YYNGEE. V dropped 3 bases and J dropped 1 base, with 15 bases sitting between them. CDR3 amino acids: CASSASGSKGTDTQYF. The DNA of the CDR3 is TGTGCCAGCAGCGCCTCGGGGTCCAAGGGCACAGATACGCAGTATTTT.

The rearrangement uses TRBV5-1 and TRBJ2-5; TRBD1 is a possible D gene (6 bases). V dropped 1 base and J dropped 2 bases, with 12 bases sitting between them. CDR3 length equals 15 residues. CDR1 is SGHRS, CDR2 YFSETQ, per germline. In DNA form, the CDR3 reads TGCGCCAGCAGCTTGTTTGGTAGGGGGCAAGAGACCCAGTACTTC. The encoded protein is CASSLFGRGQETQYF. Based on the CDR3 plus reference TRBV5-1 and TRBJ2-5, the full variable domain is KAGVTQTPRYLIKTRGQQVTLSCSPISGHRSVSWYQQTPGQGLQFLFEYFSETQRNKGNFPGRFSGRQFSNSRSEMNVSTLELGDSALYLCASSLFGRGQETQYFGPGTRLLVL.

This clonotype was counted between two and nine times. The rearrangement joins TRBV4-1 to TRBJ1-1, with unresolved D. The CDR3 runs to 11 residues. Trimming cost V 3 bases and J 3 bases, with 2 bases left between them. The germline V gene has CDR1 MGHRA and CDR2 YSYEKL. CDR3 sequence reads: CASSHYTEAFF. The CDR3 bases are TGCGCCAGCAGCCATTACACTGAAGCTTTCTTT.

This clonotype was detected a few times. The chain is built from TRBV27 and TRBJ2-7, with 10 bases fitting TRBD1. CDR3 length equals 17 residues. Germline V lookup: CDR1 MNHEY, CDR2 SMNVEV (reference sequence). The V and J ends lost 4 bases and 4 bases, in that order; junction bases with no gene match: 13. CDR3 sequence: CASSSKTGGPTLYEQYF. CDR3 coding DNA: TGTGCCAGCAGTTCCAAGACAGGGGGCCCTACTCTATACGAGCAGTACTTC.

This clonotype has a handful of counts. This chain connects TRBV7-3 to TRBJ2-7, with D perhaps matching TRBD1 (6 bases). Germline loops: CDR1 SGHTA, CDR2 FQGTGA. The CDR3 covers 15 residues. The V and J ends lost 2 bases and 3 bases respectively, with 14 bases between them. This chain's CDR3 is CASSLFGAGDYEQYF. The CDR3 nucleotides read TGTGCCAGCAGCTTATTCGGCGCAGGGGACTACGAGCAGTACTTC.

The CDR3 is CASSFFGGGTEAFF. CDR3 DNA: TGTGCCAGCAGTTTTTTCGGGGGGGGCACTGAAGCTTTCTTT. The chain uses TRBV28 and TRBJ1-1, with D perhaps matching TRBD1 (5 bases). Trimming stripped 3 bases from V and 4 bases from J, with 12 bases between. The CDR3 is made up of 14 amino acids. CDR1 is MDHEN and CDR2 is SYDVKM in the germline V gene.

The chain is built from TRBV12-3 or TRBV12-4 and TRBJ2-1; TRBD1 matches at 9 bases. Unmatched junction bases numbered 11, after V lost 5 bases and J lost 9 bases. The CDR3 runs to 15 residues. The CDR3 protein is CASSLTGQGISEQFF. Here the CDR3 DNA reads TGTGCCAGCAGTCTAACGGGACAGGGCATCAGTGAGCAGTTCTTC.